This T cell receptor beta chain was sequenced for a study of early stage breast cancer tumors. Background on the study: Most of the 16 invasive tumors were ER+, PR+ and HER2-.

Using immunoSEQ multiplex PCR, the repertoire was profiled, and TCRdb retains in-frame clones only, with some absent. The sample carries 30,000 or so clones, roughly two thirds recorded once. Germline lookup yields CDR1 SGHVS and CDR2 FQNEAQ. This CDR3 has 15 residues. V was shortened by 2 bases and J by 4 bases, with 9 bases between the two germline ends. This chain joins TRBV7-8 and TRBJ2-6, with D uncertain. Sequencing was done on a sample of blood. The receptor was isolated from a person aged 50 to 59 with breast cancer. The CDR3 protein is CASSLYLQGANVLTF. CDR3 coding DNA: TGTGCCAGCAGCTTATATTTACAGGGGGCCAACGTCCTGACTTTC.